Sequencing of this T cell receptor (beta chain) was carried out in a study of blood T cell repertoires in COVID-19. Looking at the study overall: PBMCs, B-cell-depleted T cells, or T cells were the source of the cDNA or gDNA that made up the material.

Original processing notes: Amplification from reference gene primers served as the basis for estimated nucleated cell counts. Profiled with immunoSEQ multiplex PCR; TCRdb holds only in-frame clones, not every one. The D gene and trimming were derived from the DNA, and the V and J assignments and clone size from that table. The sample holds 200,000 to 250,000 clones, around 82% seen once. Germline V CDR1 and CDR2: SGHRS, YFSETQ. The CDR3 length is 16 residues. Trimming shortened V by 0 bases and J by 0 bases, and 10 bases separated the two germline ends. This sequence joins TRBV5-1 and TRBJ1-3, with D perhaps matching TRBD1 (5 bases). The sequencing input was peripheral blood. The sequence came from a woman between 65 and 79 years old with acute or convalescent COVID-19. The CDR3 region has the DNA TGCGCCAGCAGCTTGGGACAGACCGTCTCTGGAAACACCATATATTTT. It specifies CASSLGQTVSGNTIYF.